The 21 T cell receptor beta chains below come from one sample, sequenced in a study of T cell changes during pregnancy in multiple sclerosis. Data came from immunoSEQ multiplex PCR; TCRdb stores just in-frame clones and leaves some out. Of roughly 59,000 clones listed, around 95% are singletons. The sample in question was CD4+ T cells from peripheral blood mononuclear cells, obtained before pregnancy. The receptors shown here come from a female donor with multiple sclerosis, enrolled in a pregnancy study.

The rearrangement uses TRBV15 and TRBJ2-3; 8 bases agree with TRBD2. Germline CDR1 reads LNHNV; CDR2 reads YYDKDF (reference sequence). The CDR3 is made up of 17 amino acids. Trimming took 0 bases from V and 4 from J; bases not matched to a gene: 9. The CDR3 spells CATSRDRGRGGADTQYF. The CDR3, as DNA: TGTGCCACCAGCAGAGATAGGGGACGGGGGGGCGCAGATACGCAGTATTTT.

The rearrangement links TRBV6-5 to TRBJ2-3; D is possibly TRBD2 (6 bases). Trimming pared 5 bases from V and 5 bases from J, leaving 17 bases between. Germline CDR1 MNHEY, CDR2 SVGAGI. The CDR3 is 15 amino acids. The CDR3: CASSPGTGPGDTQYF. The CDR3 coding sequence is TGTGCCAGCAGTCCCGGGACTGGGCCTGGAGATACGCAGTATTTT.

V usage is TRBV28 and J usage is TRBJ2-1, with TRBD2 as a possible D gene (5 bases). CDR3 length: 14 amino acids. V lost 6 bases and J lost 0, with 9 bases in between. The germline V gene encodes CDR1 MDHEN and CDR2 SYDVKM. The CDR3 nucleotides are TGTGCCAGCAGAGTGGGGAGCTCCTACAATGAGCAGTTCTTC. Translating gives CASRVGSSYNEQFF.

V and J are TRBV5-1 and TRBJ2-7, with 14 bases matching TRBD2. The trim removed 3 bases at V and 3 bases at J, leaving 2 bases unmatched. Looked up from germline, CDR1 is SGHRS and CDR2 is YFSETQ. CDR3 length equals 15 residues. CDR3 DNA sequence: TGCGCCAGCAGCTCGGGACTAGCGGGAGTCTACGAGCAGTACTTC. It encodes CASSSGLAGVYEQYF.

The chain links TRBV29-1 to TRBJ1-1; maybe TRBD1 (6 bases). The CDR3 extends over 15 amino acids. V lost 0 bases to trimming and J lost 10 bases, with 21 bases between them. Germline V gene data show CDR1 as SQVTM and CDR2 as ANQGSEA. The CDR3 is CSVEDPGIYSRGAFF. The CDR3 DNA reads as TGCAGCGTTGAAGATCCGGGGATATACTCCAGGGGAGCTTTCTTT.

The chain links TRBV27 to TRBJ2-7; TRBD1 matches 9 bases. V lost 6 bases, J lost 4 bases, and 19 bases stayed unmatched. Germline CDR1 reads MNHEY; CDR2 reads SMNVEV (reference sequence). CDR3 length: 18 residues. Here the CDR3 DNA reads TGTGCCAGCAGACCTGGACAGGGGCTGGGACGGGGGTTTTACGAGCAGTACTTC. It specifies CASRPGQGLGRGFYEQYF.

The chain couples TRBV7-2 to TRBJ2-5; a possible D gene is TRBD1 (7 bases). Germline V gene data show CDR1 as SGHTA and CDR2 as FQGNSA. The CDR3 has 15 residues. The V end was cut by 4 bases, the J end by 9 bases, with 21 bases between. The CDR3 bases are TGTGCCAGCAGCTCCCGACAGGGAGGAGTGGGGGCCCAGTACTTC. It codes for CASSSRQGGVGAQYF. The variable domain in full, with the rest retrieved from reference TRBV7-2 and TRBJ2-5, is GAGVSQSPSNKVTEKGKDVELRCDPISGHTALYWYRQSLGQGLEFLIYFQGNSAPDKSGLPSDRFSAERTGGSVSTLTIQRTQQEDSAVYLCASSSRQGGVGAQYFGPGTRLLVL.

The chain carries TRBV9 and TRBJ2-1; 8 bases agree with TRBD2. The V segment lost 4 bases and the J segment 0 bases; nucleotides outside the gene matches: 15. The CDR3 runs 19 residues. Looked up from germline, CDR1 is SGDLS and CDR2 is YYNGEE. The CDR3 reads CASSPGLGLLISSYNEQFF. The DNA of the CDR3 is TGTGCCAGCAGCCCGGGACTAGGACTTCTAATCAGCTCCTACAATGAGCAGTTCTTC.

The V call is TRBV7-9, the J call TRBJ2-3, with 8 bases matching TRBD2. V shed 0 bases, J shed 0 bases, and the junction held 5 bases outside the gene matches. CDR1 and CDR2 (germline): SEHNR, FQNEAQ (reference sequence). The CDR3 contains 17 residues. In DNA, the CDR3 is TGTGCCAGCAGCTTAGCGCGGGGGGCCGGGAGCACAGATACGCAGTATTTT. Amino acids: CASSLARGAGSTDTQYF. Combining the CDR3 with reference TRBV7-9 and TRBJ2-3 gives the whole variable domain DTGVSQNPRHKITKRGQNVTFRCDPISEHNRLYWYRQTLGQGPEFLTYFQNEAQLEKSRLLSDRFSAERPKGSFSTLEIQRTEQGDSAMYLCASSLARGAGSTDTQYFGPGTRLTVL.

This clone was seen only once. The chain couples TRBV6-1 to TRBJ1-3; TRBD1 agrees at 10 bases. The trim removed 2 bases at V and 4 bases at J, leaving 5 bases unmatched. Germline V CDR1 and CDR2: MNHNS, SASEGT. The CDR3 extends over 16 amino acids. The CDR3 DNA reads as TGTGCCAGCAGTGAAAACCCGGGACAGGGGGGAAACACCATATATTTT. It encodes CASSENPGQGGNTIYF.

CDR3 bases: TGTGCCAGCAGCTTAGAAGTAACGGGACTAGCGGGATTTTTTGAGCAGTTCTTC. Translated: CASSLEVTGLAGFFEQFF. The chain couples TRBV7-2 to TRBJ2-1; TRBD2 agrees at 13 bases. The CDR3 consists of 18 residues. V trimming: 1 base; J trimming: 9 bases; junction bases outside the gene matches: 12. CDR1 and CDR2 (germline): SGHTA, FQGNSA.

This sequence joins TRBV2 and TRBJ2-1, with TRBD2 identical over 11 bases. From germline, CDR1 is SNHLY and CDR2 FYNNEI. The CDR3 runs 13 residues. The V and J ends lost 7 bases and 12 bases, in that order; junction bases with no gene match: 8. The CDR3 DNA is TGTGCCAGCACCCTAGCGGGAGGCAACTGGCAGTTCTTC. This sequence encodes CASTLAGGNWQFF.

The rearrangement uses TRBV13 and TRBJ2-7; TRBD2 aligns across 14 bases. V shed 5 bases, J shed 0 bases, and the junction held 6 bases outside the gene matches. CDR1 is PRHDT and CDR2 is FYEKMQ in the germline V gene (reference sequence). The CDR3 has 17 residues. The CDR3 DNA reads TGTGCCAGCAGCACAAGGGGACTAGCGGGAGTCTCCTACGAGCAGTACTTC. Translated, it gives CASSTRGLAGVSYEQYF.

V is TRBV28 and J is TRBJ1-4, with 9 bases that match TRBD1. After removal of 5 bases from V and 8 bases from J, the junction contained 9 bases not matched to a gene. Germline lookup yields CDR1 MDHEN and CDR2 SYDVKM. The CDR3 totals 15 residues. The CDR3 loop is CASSQTGTGREKLFF. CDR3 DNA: TGTGCCAGCAGTCAGACCGGGACAGGGAGGGAAAAACTGTTTTTT.

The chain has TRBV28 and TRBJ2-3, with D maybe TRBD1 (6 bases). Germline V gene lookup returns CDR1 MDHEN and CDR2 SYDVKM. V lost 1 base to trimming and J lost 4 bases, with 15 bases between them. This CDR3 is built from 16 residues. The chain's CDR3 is CASSLYPDSQADTQYF. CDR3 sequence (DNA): TGTGCCAGCAGTTTATACCCGGACAGTCAAGCAGATACGCAGTATTTT.

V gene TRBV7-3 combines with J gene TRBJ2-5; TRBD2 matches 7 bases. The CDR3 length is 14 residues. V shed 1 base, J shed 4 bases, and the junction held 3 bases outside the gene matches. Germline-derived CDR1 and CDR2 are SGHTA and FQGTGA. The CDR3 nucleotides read TGTGCCAGCAGCTTAAGGGCTAGCGGAGAGACCCAGTACTTC. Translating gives CASSLRASGETQYF. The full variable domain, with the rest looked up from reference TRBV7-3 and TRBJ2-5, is GAGVSQTPSNKVTEKGKYVELRCDPISGHTALYWYRQSLGQGPEFLIYFQGTGAADDSGLPNDRFFAVRPEGSVSTLKIQRTERGDSAVYLCASSLRASGETQYFGPGTRLLVL.

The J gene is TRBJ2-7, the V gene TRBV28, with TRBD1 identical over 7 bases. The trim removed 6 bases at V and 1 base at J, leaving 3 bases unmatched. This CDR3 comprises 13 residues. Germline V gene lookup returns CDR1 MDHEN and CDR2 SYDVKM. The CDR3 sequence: CASRRDRSYEQYF. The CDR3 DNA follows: TGTGCCAGCAGACGGGACAGATCCTACGAGCAGTACTTC. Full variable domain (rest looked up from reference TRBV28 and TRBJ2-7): DVKVTQSSRYLVKRTGEKVFLECVQDMDHENMFWYRQDPGLGLRLIYFSYDVKMKEKGDIPEGYSVSREKKERFSLILESASTNQTSMYLCASRRDRSYEQYFGPGTRLTVT.

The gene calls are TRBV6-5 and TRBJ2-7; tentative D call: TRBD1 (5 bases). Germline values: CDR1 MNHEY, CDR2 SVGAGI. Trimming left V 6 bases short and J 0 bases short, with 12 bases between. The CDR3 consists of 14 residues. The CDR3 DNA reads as TGTGCCAGCAGACCCAGGGCCTTCTCCTACGAGCAGTACTTC. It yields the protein CASRPRAFSYEQYF.

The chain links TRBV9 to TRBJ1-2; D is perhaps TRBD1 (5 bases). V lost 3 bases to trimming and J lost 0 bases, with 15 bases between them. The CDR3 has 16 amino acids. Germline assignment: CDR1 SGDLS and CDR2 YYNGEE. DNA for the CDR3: TGTGCCAGCAGCGAGAAGTCGACAGTAGCTAACTATGGCTACACCTTC. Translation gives CASSEKSTVANYGYTF.

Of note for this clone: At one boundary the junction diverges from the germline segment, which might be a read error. The CDR3 protein is CASSYYSEQFF. The CDR3 coding sequence is TGTGCCAGCAGTTATTACAGTGAGCAGTTCTTC. The V gene is TRBV6-5, the J gene TRBJ2-1, with D hard to call. The germline V gene has CDR1 MNHEY and CDR2 SVGAGI. CDR3 length: 11 residues.

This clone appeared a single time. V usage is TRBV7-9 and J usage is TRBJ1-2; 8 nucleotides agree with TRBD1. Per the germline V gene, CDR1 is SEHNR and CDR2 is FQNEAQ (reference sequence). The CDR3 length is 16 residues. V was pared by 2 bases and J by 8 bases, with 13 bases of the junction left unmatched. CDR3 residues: CASSLWNAGGAGGYTF. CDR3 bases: TGTGCCAGCAGCTTATGGAACGCAGGGGGCGCCGGGGGCTACACCTTC.